This TCR beta chain was documented in a study of neurological immune-mediated disorders. TCRdb fed the 5' RACE reads into MiXCR, producing one record per CDR3 protein. The sample shows some 48,000 distinct CDR3 sequences, 10% of them seen only once. This clonotype was counted only a few times. The sample consisted of PBMCs. The clonotype originates from a woman aged 40 to 50 with HTLV-1-associated myelopathy (HAM/TSP).

The CDR3 nucleotides are TGCAGTGCTAGAGATCTGCGGGGTTACACTGAAGCTTTCTTT. Amino acid sequence: CSARDLRGYTEAFF. The chain employs TRBV20-1 and TRBJ1-1; D unresolved. V lost 0 bases and J 3 bases, leaving 11 bases between the germline ends. There are 14 residues in the CDR3. Germline-derived CDR1 and CDR2 are DFQATT and SNEGSKA (reference sequence).